A selection of T cell receptor beta chains follows, all from one sample in a study of cytomegalovirus exposure and HLA in healthy donors. Repertoires were generated with immunoSEQ multiplex PCR, while TCRdb's copy carries only in-frame clones and drops some. The data hold approximately 130,000 clones, with over 60% observed a single time. What was sequenced was PBMCs. The receptor source for this set is a man aged 18-30 years in good health and CMV-seropositive. Both conserved end residues are part of each CDR3. A D gene is named only where the DNA matches it firmly. Only some rows state a clone size, as once, few, many or a class for expanded clones.

j_gene: TRBJ2-1
len: 15
d_gene: TRBD1
v_gene: TRBV28
abundance: -
CDR3aa: CASSEQGEAYNEQFF
CDR3nt: TGTGCCAGCAGTGAACAGGGGGAGGCCTACAATGAGCAGTTCTTC

j_gene: TRBJ1-1
len: 12
d_gene: -
v_gene: TRBV9
abundance: -
CDR3aa: CASGGGGTEAFF
CDR3nt: TGTGCCAGCGGGGGGGGAGGCACTGAAGCTTTCTTT

j_gene: TRBJ1-1
len: 23
d_gene: TRBD1
v_gene: TRBV5-1
abundance: -
CDR3aa: CASSLPVSEDRGRVAYSNTEAFF
CDR3nt: TGCGCCAGCAGCTTGCCGGTCTCGGAGGACAGGGGGCGAGTTGCTTATTCTAACACTGAAGCTTTCTTT

j_gene: TRBJ2-5
len: 16
d_gene: TRBD2
v_gene: TRBV5-6
abundance: once
CDR3aa: CASSRLAGGLQETQYF
CDR3nt: TGTGCCAGCAGCCGACTAGCGGGGGGTCTGCAAGAGACCCAGTACTTC

j_gene: TRBJ1-1
len: 13
d_gene: -
v_gene: TRBV6-5
abundance: -
CDR3aa: CASSLDRNTEAFF
CDR3nt: TGTGCCAGCAGCCTAGACAGGAACACTGAAGCTTTCTTT

j_gene: TRBJ2-2
len: 14
d_gene: TRBD2
v_gene: TRBV4-1
abundance: -
CDR3aa: CASSQVTSSGELFF
CDR3nt: TGCGCCAGCAGCCAGGTGACTAGCTCCGGGGAGCTGTTTTTT

j_gene: TRBJ1-1
len: 15
d_gene: TRBD1
v_gene: TRBV4-1
abundance: -
CDR3aa: CASSHSRQGGTEAFF
CDR3nt: TGCGCCAGCAGCCACTCACGACAGGGGGGGACTGAAGCTTTCTTT

j_gene: TRBJ1-2
len: 17
d_gene: -
v_gene: TRBV5-5
abundance: -
CDR3aa: CASSLAGSKITNYGYTF
CDR3nt: TGTGCCAGCAGCTTGGCAGGGTCAAAGATCACCAACTATGGCTACACCTTC

j_gene: TRBJ2-7
len: 16
d_gene: -
v_gene: TRBV7-8
abundance: -
CDR3aa: CASSFHRDIDSYEQYF
CDR3nt: TGTGCCAGCAGCTTCCACCGGGACATTGATTCCTACGAGCAGTACTTC

j_gene: TRBJ1-2
len: 12
d_gene: -
v_gene: TRBV7-8
abundance: -
CDR3aa: CASSLVAEGYTF
CDR3nt: TGTGCCAGCAGCTTAGTAGCGGAGGGCTACACCTTC

j_gene: TRBJ1-5
len: 13
d_gene: -
v_gene: TRBV5-4
abundance: -
CDR3aa: CASSLEADQPQHF
CDR3nt: TGTGCCAGCAGCTTGGAGGCGGATCAGCCCCAGCATTTT

j_gene: TRBJ2-7
len: 14
d_gene: -
v_gene: TRBV5-1
abundance: -
CDR3aa: CASRRDCCEDEQYF
CDR3nt: TGCGCCAGCCGCCGGGACTGCTGCGAGGACGAGCAGTACTTC

j_gene: TRBJ2-1
len: 14
d_gene: -
v_gene: TRBV9
abundance: -
CDR3aa: CASSVSSFVDEQFF
CDR3nt: TGTGCCAGCAGCGTATCTAGCTTCGTCGATGAGCAGTTCTTC

j_gene: TRBJ2-5
len: 15
d_gene: TRBD1
v_gene: TRBV2
abundance: -
CDR3aa: CASSEGDRVQETQYF
CDR3nt: TGTGCCAGCAGTGAAGGGGACAGGGTACAAGAGACCCAGTACTTC

j_gene: TRBJ1-2
len: 13
d_gene: -
v_gene: TRBV29-1
abundance: -
CDR3aa: CSVDLGESGGYTF
CDR3nt: TGCAGCGTTGACCTCGGGGAGTCGGGCGGCTACACCTTC

j_gene: TRBJ2-7
len: 15
d_gene: -
v_gene: TRBV28
abundance: few
CDR3aa: CASSHRRSSSYEQYF
CDR3nt: TGTGCCAGCAGTCATCGACGGAGTAGCTCCTACGAGCAGTACTTC